This TCR beta chain was recovered during a study of blood T cell repertoires in COVID-19. Overall study: Samples of COVID-19 (acute and convalescent) were obtained from the United States, Italy and Spain.

Per the original methods: Estimated nucleated cell counts came from reference gene primer amplification. Sequencing used immunoSEQ multiplex PCR; TCRdb keeps in-frame clones, though not all of them. That table is the source of V, J and clone size, and D and trimming were worked out from the DNA. The table shows about 150,000 clones, with 85% to 90% occurring only once. From germline, CDR1 is MNHNY and CDR2 SVGAGI (reference sequence). The CDR3 is 17 amino acids. The junction had 15 bases not matched to a gene; V was cut back by 5 bases and J by 2 bases. This sequence joins TRBV6-6 and TRBJ2-7, with 7 bases fitting TRBD2. The source material was peripheral blood. This clonotype originated in a woman in her forties with acute or convalescent COVID-19. DNA of the CDR3: TGTGCCAGCAGTCGATTCGGACTAGAAGGAACCACCTACGAGCAGTACTTC. This codes for CASSRFGLEGTTYEQYF.